This T cell receptor (beta chain) was sequenced during a study of cytomegalovirus exposure and HLA in healthy donors. About this clone: What it binds is unknown.

Trimming shortened V by 5 bases and J by 2 bases, and 19 bases separated the two germline ends. The CDR3 totals 16 residues. Per the germline V gene, CDR1 is MDHEN and CDR2 is SYDVKM. The PCR ran on 60 Vbeta and 13 Jbeta primers. Clones were read by immunoSEQ multiplex PCR, and TCRdb kept only the in-frame ones, dropping some. The sample records 130,000 to 150,000 clones, approximately 80% being singletons. Whole-study results and caveats: What a later analysis reportedly showed was that an Asian-associated ancestry cluster had fewer N-insertions than the approximately 700-donor mean. The investigators catalogued 150 or so TCR beta chains as cytomegalovirus-associated.

Sequencing input: PBMCs. The chain employs TRBV28 and TRBJ2-7; D is unclear. This TCR came from a woman aged 40 to 50 in good health and CMV-seronegative. CDR3 nucleotide sequence: TGTGCCAGCAGTCCCGAGGCACTTCGATTTCCCTACGAGCAGTACTTC. It yields the protein CASSPEALRFPYEQYF.